This T cell receptor (beta chain) was retrieved from a study of breast tumors, draining lymph nodes, adjacent tissues. TCRdb re-called the multiplex PCR reads through MiXCR, storing one row per CDR3 protein. The sample lists about 140,000 distinct CDR3 sequences, over 25% occurring once. Breast cancer patients provided tissue from their axillary draining lymph nodes. The study's findings and limits: Data fit most tumor T cells coming from lymph node, expanding in tumor.

A word on this clonotype: Its antigen is undetermined. One end of the junction varies from germline; a read error may be responsible.

The sequence came from a female donor with breast cancer. Some clones in this sample may be carry-over from other donors' samples. The sample taken for sequencing was axillary lymph node tissue.

DNA of the CDR3: TGTACCAGCAGCTTAACTAACGGGGTGTACAATGGGCAGTTCTTC. It is translated as CTSSLTNGVYNGQFF. The chain recombines TRBV7-6 with TRBJ2-1, with D possibly being TRBD2 (5 bases). The CDR3 spans 15 residues. Germline assignment: CDR1 SGHVS and CDR2 FNYEAQ.